One and the same sample provided the 30 T cell receptor beta chains below, sequenced in a study of blood T cells in healthy people across ages. Then a second PCR, running roughly 7 to 12 cycles, was carried out with a sample-barcoded 5' primer and a J-beta primer mix. From the 5' RACE reads, TCRdb called clonotypes with MiXCR, one entry per CDR3 protein. The profile shows approximately 1.5 million distinct CDR3 sequences, 35% to 45% of them singletons. The sample was blood. These receptors were collected from a woman under 30 in good health.

J is TRBJ1-1 and V is TRBV7-2, with 12 bases identical to TRBD1. The V segment lost 2 bases and the J segment 10 bases; nucleotides outside the gene matches: 11. Per the germline V gene, CDR1 is SGHTA and CDR2 is FQGNSA. This CDR3 has 16 amino acids. The CDR3 region is CASSLNVGQGAKRAFF. As DNA, the CDR3 is TGTGCCAGCAGCTTAAATGTGGGACAGGGGGCGAAGAGAGCTTTCTTT.

V usage is TRBV9 and J usage is TRBJ2-1, with a weak D call TRBD1 (6 bases). The CDR3 totals 15 residues. CDR1 is SGDLS and CDR2 is YYNGEE in the germline V gene. The V and J ends lost 0 bases and 9 bases respectively, with 16 bases between them. The CDR3 region is CASSVAPRGSGEQFF. In DNA, the CDR3 is TGTGCCAGCAGCGTAGCCCCCAGGGGCAGTGGTGAGCAGTTCTTC.

The gene calls are TRBV6-6 and TRBJ1-1; D call uncertain. Trimming removed 2 bases at V and 1 base at J, with 14 bases between. The CDR3 totals 16 residues. CDR1 MNHNY and CDR2 SVGAGI come from the germline V gene (reference sequence). CDR3 in amino acids: CASSYDSRQSNTEAFF. As DNA, the CDR3 is TGTGCCAGCAGTTACGATAGCCGGCAGTCGAACACTGAAGCTTTCTTT.

The V gene is TRBV28, the J gene TRBJ1-2; TRBD1 agrees at 9 bases. CDR3 length equals 15 residues. J lost 7 bases, V lost 3 bases, and 9 bases had no gene match. From germline, CDR1 is MDHEN and CDR2 SYDVKM. The CDR3 loop is CASSLAGQGFGGYTF. The CDR3 nucleotides are TGTGCCAGCAGTTTGGCGGGACAGGGATTTGGTGGCTACACCTTC.

This rearrangement joins TRBV7-9 to TRBJ2-5; D is perhaps TRBD1 (5 bases). With 4 bases removed from V and 2 bases from J, the gap between germline ends came to 11 bases. CDR3 length equals 14 residues. Germline CDR1 SEHNR, CDR2 FQNEAQ (reference sequence). The CDR3 spells CASSSQTVQETQYF. In nucleotides, the CDR3 is TGTGCCAGCAGCTCGCAGACAGTACAAGAGACCCAGTACTTC.

Only a few counts were recorded for this clonotype. The rearrangement joins TRBV4-2 to TRBJ2-2, with 10 nucleotides matching TRBD1. The junction had 8 bases not matched to a gene; V was cut back by 4 bases and J by 6 bases. The CDR3 consists of 16 residues. Looked up from germline, CDR1 is LGHNA and CDR2 is YNFKEQ. The CDR3 DNA follows: TGTGCCAGCAGCCTCGTCCGGGGACAGGGGTCCGGGGAGCTGTTTTTT. This encodes CASSLVRGQGSGELFF.

Only a few counts were recorded for this clonotype. V usage is TRBV10-2 and J usage is TRBJ1-2, with 7 nucleotides matching TRBD1. The germline CDR1 and CDR2 sequences are WSHSY and SAAADI. The V gene end was trimmed by 6 bases and the J gene end by 1 base; junction bases not matched to a gene: 5. There are 14 residues in the CDR3. The CDR3 region has the DNA TGCGCCAGCAGGGGACAGTCTAGTAACTATGGCTACACCTTC. This codes for CASRGQSSNYGYTF.

V is TRBV24-1 and J is TRBJ2-1, with D maybe TRBD1 (5 bases). This CDR3 is 13 amino acids long. The germline V gene encodes CDR1 KGHDR and CDR2 SFDVKD. V was clipped by 8 bases and J by 3 bases, with 10 bases between them. As DNA, the CDR3 is TGTGCCACCAATGACAGCCTCTACAATGAGCAGTTCTTC. Amino acid sequence: CATNDSLYNEQFF.

The J gene is TRBJ2-3, the V gene TRBV7-2; D is undetermined. CDR3 length equals 16 residues. The V gene lost 5 bases and the J gene lost 0 bases, with 15 bases spanning the gap. CDR1 and CDR2 (germline): SGHTA, FQGNSA. This CDR3 is CASSLSHTLSTDTQYF. The DNA for the CDR3 is TGTGCCAGCAGCCTAAGTCACACACTCAGCACAGATACGCAGTATTTT.

There are a few counts of this clonotype. The chain carries TRBV6-5 and TRBJ2-3; 10 positions match TRBD2. Germline lookup yields CDR1 MNHEY and CDR2 SVGAGI. This CDR3 region has 17 residues. V gave up 0 bases and J gave up 4 bases; unmatched junction bases: 7. CDR3 DNA: TGTGCCAGCAGTTACTCGATGAGCGGGAGGGACCCAGATACGCAGTATTTT. It codes for CASSYSMSGRDPDTQYF.

The rearrangement joins TRBV9 to TRBJ2-2, with 8 nucleotides matching TRBD1. The V and J ends lost 0 bases and 4 bases, in that order; junction bases with no gene match: 11. Germline V gives CDR1 SGDLS, CDR2 YYNGEE. This CDR3 comprises 18 residues. For the CDR3, the DNA is TGTGCCAGCAGCGTAGATACCGCCACAGGGGGGTTCACCGGGGAGCTGTTTTTT. This encodes CASSVDTATGGFTGELFF.

In this sample, this clonotype turned up a few times. The rearrangement joins TRBV6-2 or TRBV6-3 to TRBJ2-7; D ambiguous. This CDR3 has 15 residues. Trimming removed 0 bases from V and 3 bases from J, with 12 bases in between. In germline, CDR1 is MNHEY, CDR2 SVGEGT. CDR3 residues: CASSYSSRRDYEQYF. The CDR3 bases are TGTGCCAGCAGTTACTCGTCACGGAGAGACTACGAGCAGTACTTC.

The J gene is TRBJ2-3, the V gene TRBV7-8, with 11 bases identical to TRBD2. In germline, CDR1 is SGHVS, CDR2 FQNEAQ. The V segment lost 3 bases and the J segment 6 bases; nucleotides outside the gene matches: 8. This CDR3 has 16 amino acids. The CDR3 DNA reads TGTGCCAGCAGCTTCCTAGCGGGAGGACCTGGGGATACGCAGTATTTT. Translated: CASSFLAGGPGDTQYF.

This clonotype came up a few times. This chain joins TRBV18 and TRBJ2-3; TRBD2 matches 8 bases. CDR3 size: 15 residues. With 4 bases clipped from V and 2 bases from J, the junction kept 5 bases outside the gene matches. Germline V gives CDR1 KGHSH, CDR2 LQKENI. The CDR3 nucleotides are TGTGCCAGCTCACAACTCGGGGGGGACACAGATACGCAGTATTTT. This translates into CASSQLGGDTDTQYF.

This rearrangement joins TRBV9 to TRBJ2-5; D is unclear. The V end lost 2 bases, the J end lost 2 bases, and 10 bases lay between the germline ends. Germline lookup yields CDR1 SGDLS and CDR2 YYNGEE. This CDR3 contains 14 residues. The CDR3 region is CASSVTTRQETQYF. The CDR3 DNA sequence: TGTGCCAGCAGCGTTACTACGCGGCAAGAGACCCAGTACTTC.

This clonotype was counted between two and nine times. The chain has TRBV7-2 and TRBJ1-2; D not certain. The CDR3 length is 12 residues. V lost 5 bases and J lost 8, with 12 bases in between. Germline assignment: CDR1 SGHTA and CDR2 FQGNSA. CDR3 sequence reads: CASSRIGVGYTF. CDR3 nucleotide sequence: TGTGCCAGCAGCCGAATAGGCGTCGGCTACACCTTC.

This clonotype occurred a few times. This chain connects TRBV6-2 or TRBV6-3 to TRBJ2-7; no definite D call. Trimming removed 6 bases from V and 2 bases from J, with 11 bases in between. The CDR3 extends over 13 amino acids. CDR1 is MNHEY and CDR2 is SVGEGT in the germline V gene. CDR3 residues: CASSDGEAYEQYF. For the CDR3, the DNA is TGTGCCAGCAGCGACGGTGAAGCCTACGAGCAGTACTTC.

This clonotype was seen only a few times. The chain links TRBV29-1 to TRBJ2-1, with D maybe TRBD2 (6 bases). The CDR3 has 14 residues. CDR1 is SQVTM and CDR2 is ANQGSEA in the germline V gene. Trimming cost V 5 bases and J 0 bases, with 11 bases left between them. CDR3 nucleotides: TGCAGCGTTCCGGCGGACTACTCCTACAATGAGCAGTTCTTC. Protein product: CSVPADYSYNEQFF.

The V and J genes are TRBV11-2 and TRBJ1-1; D possibly corresponds to TRBD1 (5 bases). Germline assignment: CDR1 SGHAT and CDR2 FQNNGV. CDR3 length: 15 amino acids. V was clipped by 4 bases and J by 0 bases, with 12 bases between them. The CDR3 nucleotides read TGTGCCAGCAGCTCCAGTCAGGGTATGAACACTGAAGCTTTCTTT. This sequence encodes CASSSSQGMNTEAFF.

This clonotype was found many times. The rearrangement links TRBV12-3 or TRBV12-4 to TRBJ2-7, with 8 bases fitting TRBD2. CDR3 length: 15 residues. Trimming cost V 1 base and J 2 bases; bases outside gene matches: 4. This CDR3 reads CASSLVGGGPYEQYF. The CDR3 region has the DNA TGTGCCAGCAGTTTAGTCGGGGGGGGCCCCTACGAGCAGTACTTC.

This clonotype was detected only a few times. This rearrangement joins TRBV6-2 or TRBV6-3 to TRBJ1-2; D not certain. The germline V gene has CDR1 MNHEY and CDR2 SVGEGT. The V end was cut by 6 bases, the J end by 5 bases, with 7 bases between. The CDR3 consists of 11 residues. The CDR3 DNA reads TGTGCCAGCAGCAAGCAGTATGGCTACACCTTC. This codes for CASSKQYGYTF.

This clonotype was seen only once. The chain couples TRBV20-1 to TRBJ2-7; 9 bases agree with TRBD2. The germline gives CDR1 DFQATT, CDR2 SNEGSKA (reference sequence). V shed 6 bases, J shed 7 bases, and the junction held 19 bases outside the gene matches. The CDR3 has 16 amino acids. DNA of the CDR3: TGCAGTGCCTATAATAGCTTTGCGGGAGGGTACAATGAGCAGTACTTC. This translates into CSAYNSFAGGYNEQYF.

The chain combines TRBV5-1 with TRBJ2-5; 9 positions match TRBD1. Gene TRBJ2-7 matches the end of the DNA better, so the J call may be wrong. Germline V gene data show CDR1 as SGHRS and CDR2 as YFSETQ. The CDR3 sequence is 15 residues long. The CDR3 DNA follows: TGCGCCAGCAGCCAGACCGGGACAGGGCACTACGAGCAGTACTTC. Residues: CASSQTGTGHYEQYF.

The rearrangement joins TRBV4-3 to TRBJ2-4; 7 bases line up with TRBD2. The junction had 8 bases not matched to a gene; V was cut back by 0 bases and J by 3 bases. CDR1 LGHNA and CDR2 YSLEER come from the germline V gene. The CDR3 has 17 amino acids. The CDR3 is CASSQDIGGGGKNIQYF. The DNA of the CDR3 is TGCGCCAGCAGCCAAGATATCGGCGGGGGAGGCAAAAACATTCAGTACTTC.

To note about this clonotype: This may be a read error: a much more frequent sequence differs by one nucleotide. The CDR3 region is CASSLAGSGSTDTQYF. CDR3 nucleotides: TGTGCCAGCAGCTTAGCGGGGAGCGGGAGTACAGATACGCAGTATTTT. The chain uses TRBV7-2 and TRBJ2-3; 8 bases fit TRBD2. V lost 0 bases and J lost 3; bases outside the gene matches: 5. Germline CDR1 SGHTA, CDR2 FQGNSA. This CDR3 has 16 amino acids.

J is TRBJ2-5 and V is TRBV29-1; no clear D gene. CDR1 is SQVTM, CDR2 ANQGSEA, per germline. CDR3 length: 11 residues. Deletions cut 2 bases from V and 5 bases from J, with 6 bases between. CDR3: CSVEYSETQYF. The CDR3 DNA reads as TGCAGCGTTGAATATTCGGAGACCCAGTACTTC.

The chain recombines TRBV20-1 with TRBJ1-1, with D tentatively TRBD1 (6 bases). The CDR3 has 13 amino acids. Between the trimmed V and J ends, which lost 6 bases and 1 base, there was a span of 12 bases. Germline loops: CDR1 DFQATT, CDR2 SNEGSKA (reference sequence). The CDR3 reads CSAGQIPNTEAFF. In nucleotides, the CDR3 is TGCAGTGCCGGACAGATCCCGAACACTGAAGCTTTCTTT.

This clonotype was detected only a few times. J is TRBJ2-7 and V is TRBV7-9; D gene ambiguous. The CDR3 covers 15 residues. In germline, CDR1 is SEHNR, CDR2 FQNEAQ (reference sequence). With 2 bases removed from V and 0 bases from J, the gap between germline ends came to 11 bases. The chain's CDR3 is CASSLISQSSYEQYF. For the CDR3, the DNA is TGTGCCAGCAGCTTAATCAGCCAGAGCTCCTACGAGCAGTACTTC.

The rearrangement links TRBV15 to TRBJ1-4, with D perhaps TRBD1 (5 bases). Germline V gene data show CDR1 as LNHNV and CDR2 as YYDKDF (reference sequence). The V gene lost 3 bases and the J gene lost 7 bases, with 21 bases spanning the gap. The CDR3 loop spans 17 amino acids. CDR3 protein: CATSSQRRGGVGEKLFF. The CDR3 coding sequence is TGTGCCACCAGCAGTCAACGGCGGGGAGGGGTTGGTGAAAAACTGTTTTTT.

The genes are TRBV5-5 and TRBJ1-1; no clear D gene. Germline V gene data show CDR1 as SGHKS and CDR2 as YYEKEE (reference sequence). CDR3 length equals 15 residues. V was cut by 0 bases and J by 4 bases, with 13 bases left in between. The CDR3 protein is CASSLVAEYTTEAFF. For the CDR3, the DNA is TGTGCCAGCAGCTTGGTCGCTGAGTACACCACTGAAGCTTTCTTT. Complete variable domain (other parts from reference TRBV5-5 and TRBJ1-1): DAGVTQSPTHLIKTRGQQVTLRCSPISGHKSVSWYQQVLGQGPQFIFQYYEKEERGRGNFPDRFSARQFPNYSSELNVNALLLGDSALYLCASSLVAEYTTEAFFGQGTRLTVV.